Presented here are 32 T cell receptor beta chains from one specimen sequenced in a study of vaccination and CD4 T cells after COVID-19. Treatment: roughly 10-day PBMC culture with coronavirus spike peptide pools or control peptides (ViraFEST assay). According to the study, CD4+ T cells from the unexposed donor were gathered ahead of the COVID-19 pandemic (2011-2018). Scientists ran DNA taken from cultured CD4+ T cells through the Oncomine TCR Beta short-read assay for sequencing. TCRdb re-analysed the PCR reads in MiXCR, keeping a single row per CDR3 protein. The sample lists approximately 6,400 distinct CDR3 sequences; around 50% were seen once. Antigen specificity for these receptors is unknown. Sequencing was performed on CD4+ T cells from blood, cultured in vitro. The receptors were gathered from a human donor in good health.

In DNA, the CDR3 is TGTGCCAGCAGTTATACTGCCCCAAGGAATTCACCCCTCCACTTT. Encoded protein: CASSYTAPRNSPLHF. The J gene is TRBJ1-6, the V gene TRBV27, with D unresolved. With 4 bases removed from V and 7 bases from J, the gap between germline ends came to 14 bases. Germline lookup yields CDR1 MNHEY and CDR2 SMNVEV (reference sequence). CDR3 length: 15 amino acids.

The chain is built from TRBV7-8 and TRBJ1-6, with D maybe TRBD1 (5 bases). Germline V gene lookup returns CDR1 SGHVS and CDR2 FQNEAQ. The CDR3 covers 13 residues. Trimming left V 2 bases short and J 11 bases short, with 10 bases between. CDR3: CASSLPGYTPLHF. In nucleotides, the CDR3 is TGTGCCAGCAGCTTACCAGGGTATACACCCCTCCACTTT. The whole variable domain, remainder taken from reference TRBV7-8 and TRBJ1-6, is GAGVSQSPRYKVAKRGQDVALRCDPISGHVSLFWYQQALGQGPEFLTYFQNEAQLDKSGLPSDRFFAERPEGSVSTLKIQRTQQEDSAVYLCASSLPGYTPLHFGNGTRLTVT.

This chain uses TRBV27 with TRBJ2-7; possible D gene TRBD1, 5 bases. This CDR3 is built from 15 residues. The germline V and J ends were trimmed by 5 bases and 5 bases, with 19 bases remaining between them. CDR1 and CDR2 from the germline V gene are MNHEY and SMNVEV (reference sequence). CDR3 sequence (DNA): TGTGCCAGCAGTCGCGACCCGGCTGACAGCCACGAGCAGTACTTC. This encodes CASSRDPADSHEQYF.

The J gene is TRBJ2-5, the V gene TRBV15; TRBD1 agrees at 8 bases. Trimming took 3 bases from V and 5 from J; bases not matched to a gene: 8. This CDR3 is 15 amino acids long. Germline CDR1 reads LNHNV; CDR2 reads YYDKDF (reference sequence). CDR3 sequence (DNA): TGTGCCACCAGCAGTGGACAGGGCTTACGGGAGACCCAGTACTTC. Protein sequence: CATSSGQGLRETQYF.

The rearrangement links TRBV2 to TRBJ1-1; D not resolved. The V end lost 0 bases, the J end lost 1 base, and 12 bases lay between the germline ends. Per germline, CDR1 SNHLY and CDR2 FYNNEI. The CDR3 spans 16 residues. CDR3 loop: CASSEARGIRNTEAFF. CDR3 sequence (DNA): TGTGCCAGCAGTGAAGCTCGAGGGATTCGGAACACTGAAGCTTTCTTT.

This clonotype appeared a few times. The rearrangement joins TRBV7-9 to TRBJ1-1; D remains ambiguous. The V end lost 1 base, the J end lost 2 bases, and 8 bases lay between the germline ends. The CDR3 is 14 amino acids. Germline V gene sequence: CDR1 SEHNR, CDR2 FQNEAQ (reference sequence). The CDR3 nucleotides read TGTGCCAGCAGCTTAGATGGTCTCAACACTGAAGCTTTCTTT. It yields the protein CASSLDGLNTEAFF.

J is TRBJ2-2 and V is TRBV7-2; perhaps TRBD1 as D (7 bases). The CDR3 is 16 residues long. V was clipped by 5 bases and J by 5 bases, with 18 bases between them. CDR1 and CDR2 from the germline V gene are SGHTA and FQGNSA. CDR3 region: CASSPTGGGVTGELFF. For the CDR3, the DNA is TGTGCCAGCAGCCCGACAGGAGGGGGCGTAACCGGGGAGCTGTTTTTT.

V and J are TRBV6-4 and TRBJ2-1, with D possibly called TRBD1 or TRBD2 (6 bases each). CDR1 is MRHNA and CDR2 is SNTAGT in the germline V gene. Trimming took 4 bases from V and 9 from J, leaving 16 bases between them. CDR3 size: 14 residues. CDR3 DNA: TGTGCCAGCAGTGTGGAGGGGGTCAGCGGTGAGCAGTTCTTC. The encoded protein is CASSVEGVSGEQFF.

This clonotype was counted only a few times. The chain combines TRBV7-2 with TRBJ1-1, with a tentative D call TRBD1 (6 bases). The V end lost 3 bases, the J end lost 4 bases, and 15 bases lay between the germline ends. Germline V CDR1 and CDR2: SGHTA, FQGNSA. This CDR3 region has 15 residues. CDR3 nucleotide sequence: TGTGCCAGCAGCTTTAGGTCCCAGGGGAGCACTGAAGCTTTCTTT. It yields the protein CASSFRSQGSTEAFF.

This chain links TRBV7-9 with TRBJ2-2; D is uncertain. V was shortened by 1 base and J by 2 bases, with 8 bases between the two germline ends. The CDR3 has 15 residues. Germline-derived CDR1 and CDR2 are SEHNR and FQNEAQ (reference sequence). CDR3 DNA: TGTGCCAGCAGCTTAGGGGCAGGCAACACCGGGGAGCTGTTTTTT. Translated, it gives CASSLGAGNTGELFF.

This chain uses TRBV20-1 with TRBJ2-5; 14 bases are shared with TRBD2. The CDR3 totals 17 residues. Germline V lookup: CDR1 DFQATT, CDR2 SNEGSKA (reference sequence). Losses at the gene ends were 3 bases for V and 5 bases for J; bases not matched to a gene: 11. CDR3 region: CSASDTGTSGSRETQYF. In DNA, the CDR3 is TGCAGTGCTAGCGATACCGGGACTAGCGGGAGTCGGGAGACCCAGTACTTC.

V usage is TRBV20-1 and J usage is TRBJ2-3; the D gene is possibly TRBD2 (5 bases). The CDR3 loop spans 11 amino acids. The V gene's germline CDR1 is DFQATT and CDR2 SNEGSKA (reference sequence). CDR3 protein: CSAGDTDTQYF. The CDR3 coding sequence is TGCAGCGCCGGGGACACAGATACGCAGTATTTT.

V and J are TRBV7-2 and TRBJ2-7, with D possibly matching TRBD1 (6 bases). The germline CDR1 and CDR2 sequences are SGHTA and FQGNSA. The CDR3 is 14 residues long. Trimming shortened V by 5 bases and J by 0 bases, and 11 bases separated the two germline ends. The CDR3 spells CASSLRDNSYEQYF. DNA for the CDR3: TGTGCCAGCAGCCTCCGGGACAACTCCTACGAGCAGTACTTC.

This clonotype showed up just once. J is TRBJ2-7 and V is TRBV20-1, with 10 bases aligning to TRBD2. This CDR3 region has 17 residues. CDR1 DFQATT and CDR2 SNEGSKA come from the germline V gene (reference sequence). Trimming at V came to 0 bases and at J to 13 bases, leaving 21 bases not matched to a gene. CDR3: CSARDSRLAGVSDLPYF. Written as DNA, the CDR3 is TGCAGTGCTAGAGATAGTAGGCTAGCGGGAGTCTCGGATTTACCATACTTC.

The chain couples TRBV14 to TRBJ2-1; 8 bases are a match to TRBD2. The CDR3 extends over 14 amino acids. CDR1 is SGHDN and CDR2 is FVKESK in the germline V gene. Germline trimming cut 4 bases from V and 5 bases from J; bases unmatched to any gene: 4. The CDR3 sequence is CASSPRLAHNEQFF. CDR3 DNA sequence: TGTGCCAGCAGCCCCCGACTAGCGCACAATGAGCAGTTCTTC.

This clonotype was counted once. The chain recombines TRBV2 with TRBJ1-5; D is uncertain. The germline V gene encodes CDR1 SNHLY and CDR2 FYNNEI. This CDR3 has 16 residues. V lost 8 bases to trimming and J lost 1 base, with 18 bases between them. CDR3 nucleotides: TGTGCCAGCCGTTCCCGTCCCAGTTGGAGCAATCAGCCCCAGCATTTT. As protein: CASRSRPSWSNQPQHF. The whole variable domain, filled in from reference TRBV2 and TRBJ1-5, reads EPEVTQTPSHQVTQMGQEVILRCVPISNHLYFYWYRQILGQKVEFLVSFYNNEISEKSEIFDDQFSVERPDGSNFTLKIRSTKLEDSAMYFCASRSRPSWSNQPQHFGDGTRLSIL.

A few counts support this clonotype. The chain recombines TRBV20-1 with TRBJ1-6; D remains unclear. The CDR3 extends over 18 amino acids. Trimming took off 0 bases at V and 4 bases at J, with 19 bases between the two ends. Germline V lookup: CDR1 DFQATT, CDR2 SNEGSKA (reference sequence). The CDR3 coding sequence is TGCAGTGCTAGAGAAACTTTGGTATCAGCCTTTTATAATTCACCCCTCCACTTT. It translates to CSARETLVSAFYNSPLHF.

The table lists this clonotype with a count of one. The chain uses TRBV6-1 and TRBJ1-1; D may be TRBD1 (6 bases). This CDR3 contains 14 residues. From germline, CDR1 is MNHNS and CDR2 SASEGT. V shed 4 bases and J shed 3 bases, with 12 bases lying between them. The CDR3 DNA reads TGTGCCAGCAGTGTACAACAGGGCGACACTGAAGCTTTCTTT. This translates into CASSVQQGDTEAFF.

The chain joins TRBV30 to TRBJ1-2; 8 nucleotides match TRBD1. CDR1 GTSNPN and CDR2 SVGIG come from the germline V gene (reference sequence). After removal of 1 base from V and 5 bases from J, the junction contained 6 bases not matched to a gene. The CDR3 contains 14 residues. CDR3 nucleotides: TGTGCCTGGAGTGCGGGGACAGGCTATTATGGCTACACCTTC. This sequence encodes CAWSAGTGYYGYTF.

This chain links TRBV7-2 with TRBJ1-2; TRBD1 agrees at 9 bases. Germline assignment: CDR1 SGHTA and CDR2 FQGNSA. The CDR3 contains 18 residues. The ends lost 5 bases at V and 8 bases at J; junction bases unmatched: 21. In nucleotides, the CDR3 is TGTGCCAGCAGCCGAAATTCTGGACAGGGGAGTCAATCGGGCGGCTACACCTTC. Amino acids: CASSRNSGQGSQSGGYTF.

Concerning this clonotype itself: This may stem from a read error, because a much larger clone lies one nucleotide away. The chain combines TRBV20-1 with TRBJ1-1; possibly TRBD1 for D (6 bases). V was clipped by 8 bases and J by 1 base, with 14 bases between them. Germline lookup yields CDR1 DFQATT and CDR2 SNEGSKA (reference sequence). This CDR3 has 13 residues. In DNA form, the CDR3 reads TGCAGTACTTGGCAGACAGGGAACACTGAAGCTTTCTTT. Protein: CSTWQTGNTEAFF.

By sample fraction, this clonotype is large. This chain links TRBV20-1 with TRBJ1-6; TRBD1 is a possible D gene (5 bases). The CDR3 consists of 15 residues. V lost 0 bases, J lost 9 bases, and 15 bases lay in between. Germline V lookup: CDR1 DFQATT, CDR2 SNEGSKA (reference sequence). The CDR3 is CSARDMRGSGSPLHF. The CDR3 DNA reads as TGCAGTGCTAGAGATATGAGGGGATCGGGTTCACCCCTCCACTTT.

V is TRBV28 and J is TRBJ1-2, with D possibly matching TRBD1 (6 bases). CDR1 and CDR2 (germline): MDHEN, SYDVKM. V was shortened by 7 bases and J by 2 bases, with 17 bases between the two germline ends. The CDR3 runs to 15 residues. The CDR3 nucleotides read TGTGCCAGCACCCTACAGGGCCAGGGGAACTATGGCTACACCTTC. It is translated as CASTLQGQGNYGYTF.

This chain joins TRBV20-1 and TRBJ1-4; maybe TRBD1 (5 bases). The germline V and J ends were trimmed by 0 bases and 8 bases, with 16 bases remaining between them. The CDR3 contains 15 residues. CDR1 and CDR2 (germline): DFQATT, SNEGSKA (reference sequence). The CDR3 DNA follows: TGCAGTGCTAGAGATAAGGGGTCATCGAGCGAAAAACTGTTTTTT. This encodes CSARDKGSSSEKLFF.

V gene TRBV20-1 combines with J gene TRBJ2-3, with 12 bases aligning to TRBD2. CDR1 and CDR2 from the germline V gene are DFQATT and SNEGSKA (reference sequence). V lost 2 bases, J lost 1 base, and 4 bases stayed unmatched. CDR3 length: 16 amino acids. The CDR3 loop reads CSARITSGRRTDTQYF. The CDR3 DNA is TGCAGTGCTAGAATTACTAGCGGGAGGCGCACAGATACGCAGTATTTT.

This chain connects TRBV7-2 to TRBJ2-3; 9 bases line up with TRBD2. Trimming took 0 bases from V and 2 from J; bases not matched to a gene: 6. The CDR3 runs to 17 residues. Germline loops: CDR1 SGHTA, CDR2 FQGNSA. CDR3 amino acids: CASSLAGTSQFTDTQYF. In DNA form, the CDR3 reads TGTGCCAGCAGCTTAGCCGGGACTAGCCAGTTCACAGATACGCAGTATTTT. Filled out from reference TRBV7-2 and TRBJ2-3, the complete variable domain reads GAGVSQSPSNKVTEKGKDVELRCDPISGHTALYWYRQSLGQGLEFLIYFQGNSAPDKSGLPSDRFSAERTGGSVSTLTIQRTQQEDSAVYLCASSLAGTSQFTDTQYFGPGTRLTVL.

The chain has TRBV10-1 and TRBJ2-1, with TRBD2 identical over 8 bases. CDR3 size: 15 residues. V was pared by 2 bases and J by 8 bases, with 8 bases of the junction left unmatched. Germline V gene lookup returns CDR1 WNHNN and CDR2 SYGVQD (reference sequence). Written as DNA, the CDR3 is TGCGCCAGCAGTGAGGGGACTAGATTCAATGATGAGCAGTTCTTC. It specifies CASSEGTRFNDEQFF.

In this sample, this clonotype turned up a few times. The chain has TRBV28 and TRBJ1-5; possibly TRBD1 for D (5 bases). The CDR3 spans 14 residues. V was cut by 5 bases and J by 7 bases, with 15 bases left in between. The V gene's germline CDR1 is MDHEN and CDR2 SYDVKM. The CDR3 region has the DNA TGTGCCAGCAGTCCGACAGTAGGATCGCAGCCCCAGCATTTT. Translated: CASSPTVGSQPQHF.

The gene calls are TRBV11-1 and TRBJ2-1; D might be TRBD2 (6 bases). The CDR3 consists of 15 residues. Germline loops: CDR1 SGHAT, CDR2 FQDESV (reference sequence). V was pared by 1 base and J by 3 bases, with 10 bases between. The CDR3 nucleotides are TGTGCCAGCAGCTTAGAGGAGGGCCGCTACAATGAGCAGTTCTTC. It is translated as CASSLEEGRYNEQFF.

This rearrangement joins TRBV30 to TRBJ1-5; possible D gene TRBD1, 6 bases. CDR1 and CDR2 from the germline V gene are GTSNPN and SVGIG (reference sequence). The CDR3 has 13 amino acids. Between the trimmed V and J ends, which lost 0 bases and 7 bases, there was a span of 10 bases. This chain's CDR3 is CAWSVGGQQPQHF. The CDR3 nucleotides read TGTGCCTGGAGTGTGGGGGGACAACAGCCCCAGCATTTT.

The chain recombines TRBV6-1 with TRBJ1-1, with a possible D match to TRBD1 (5 bases). Germline V gives CDR1 MNHNS, CDR2 SASEGT. The CDR3 has 13 residues. V lost 10 bases, J lost 4 bases, and 16 bases lay in between. Here the CDR3 reads CATWGRSCTEAFF. DNA for the CDR3: TGTGCCACCTGGGGACGGTCCTGCACTGAAGCTTTCTTT.

The rearrangement links TRBV7-9 to TRBJ1-2; D is possibly TRBD1 (6 bases). There are 12 residues in the CDR3. Per germline, CDR1 SEHNR and CDR2 FQNEAQ (reference sequence). Deletions cut 3 bases from V and 8 bases from J, with 10 bases between. The CDR3: CASSFNREGYTF. CDR3 nucleotides: TGTGCCAGCAGCTTTAACAGGGAGGGCTACACCTTC.